Listed here are 29 T cell receptor beta chains from one sample, sequenced in a study of shared clonotypes between healthy human individuals. Naive CD8 cells lacked CD45RO, underwent positive selection for CCR7 and left out terminally differentiated effector memory CD45RA+ cells. Only in-frame clones appear in the TCRdb table, and some are missing; sequencing was by immunoSEQ multiplex PCR. The sample has 1.5 million to 2.5 million clones, about 95% seen once. The material sequenced was naive CD8+ T cells sorted from blood. All receptors come from a man in his late teens or twenties in good health.

The chain is built from TRBV4-2 and TRBJ1-5, with D unresolved. Deletions cut 2 bases from V and 5 bases from J, with 10 bases between. The length of the CDR3 is 14 residues. Germline CDR1 and CDR2: LGHNA and YNFKEQ. The CDR3 DNA follows: TGTGCCAGCAGCCAATTGGAGGGCGATCAGCCCCAGCATTTT. Translation gives CASSQLEGDQPQHF.

The chain carries TRBV10-3 and TRBJ2-2; tentative D call: TRBD2 (5 bases). This CDR3 region has 17 residues. Germline V lookup: CDR1 ENHRY, CDR2 SYGVKD. The V end was cut by 3 bases, the J end by 0 bases, with 14 bases between. The CDR3 loop is CAISEFGKASNTGELFF. The CDR3 nucleotides are TGTGCCATCAGTGAATTCGGGAAGGCTTCGAACACCGGGGAGCTGTTTTTT.

The DNA for the CDR3 is TGTGCCAGCAGTTTATCTCGACAGGGGGAGAGTTACTTC. Its translation: CASSLSRQGESYF. This chain connects TRBV28 to TRBJ2-7; 9 bases match TRBD1. V dropped 1 base and J dropped 13; count of bases not matched to a gene: 8. The length of the CDR3 is 13 residues. The germline CDR1 and CDR2 sequences are MDHEN and SYDVKM.

The chain recombines TRBV6-5 with TRBJ2-4; tentative D call: TRBD1 (6 bases). This CDR3 is 14 amino acids long. The V gene lost 0 bases and the J gene lost 8 bases, with 11 bases spanning the gap. CDR1 and CDR2 from the germline V gene are MNHEY and SVGAGI. The CDR3 region is CASSYSRKGDIQYF. As DNA, the CDR3 is TGTGCCAGCAGTTACTCGCGGAAGGGGGACATTCAGTACTTC.

This chain uses TRBV4-2 with TRBJ2-4, with D perhaps being TRBD1 or TRBD2 (7 bases each). The V end lost 3 bases, the J end lost 6 bases, and 21 bases lay between the germline ends. The CDR3 is made up of 17 amino acids. CDR1 is LGHNA, CDR2 YNFKEQ, per germline. DNA of the CDR3: TGTGCCAGCAGCCAGAGCTCAGGGGGGGGGATCTTAAACATTCAGTACTTC. Protein: CASSQSSGGGILNIQYF.

Concerning this clone: Other DNA sequences of this sample code for an identical CDR3. The chain employs TRBV11-3 and TRBJ2-3; D remains ambiguous. This CDR3 is 14 amino acids long. The germline gives CDR1 SGHNT, CDR2 YENEEA. Trimming cost V 2 bases and J 0 bases, with 6 bases left between them. CDR3 protein: CASSLSGSTDTQYF. In DNA form, the CDR3 reads TGTGCCAGCAGCTTATCGGGTAGCACAGATACGCAGTATTTT.

This chain uses TRBV4-3 with TRBJ2-1, with TRBD2 matching 8 bases. The length of the CDR3 is 16 residues. V gave up 1 base and J gave up 7 bases; unmatched junction bases: 9. The germline CDR1 and CDR2 sequences are LGHNA and YSLEER. In DNA form, the CDR3 reads TGCGCCAGCAGCCAAGGCGCTAGCGGGCCAACTAATGAGCAGTTCTTC. Residues: CASSQGASGPTNEQFF.

The chain carries TRBV5-6 and TRBJ2-1; D uncertain. This CDR3 has 16 amino acids. Germline V lookup: CDR1 SGHDT, CDR2 YYEEEE. The V gene lost 1 base and the J gene lost 7 bases, with 18 bases spanning the gap. This chain's CDR3 is CASSLPDSLKMNEQFF. The CDR3 DNA sequence: TGTGCCAGCAGCTTGCCCGACTCCCTTAAAATGAATGAGCAGTTCTTC.

This sequence joins TRBV4-2 and TRBJ2-7; no definite D call. This CDR3 has 12 residues. The germline V gene has CDR1 LGHNA and CDR2 YNFKEQ. The V end lost 3 bases, the J end lost 2 bases, and 5 bases lay between the germline ends. For the CDR3, the DNA is TGTGCCAGCAGCCAGACTCCCTACGAGCAGTACTTC. This translates into CASSQTPYEQYF.

The gene calls are TRBV6-6 and TRBJ2-7; D possibly corresponds to TRBD2 (6 bases). The V end lost 8 bases, the J end lost 5 bases, and 16 bases lay between the germline ends. Germline CDR1 is MNHNY and CDR2 is SVGAGI (reference sequence). This CDR3 region has 13 residues. The CDR3, as DNA: TGTGCCAGCTTGGGGGGAGGAAGTGACGAGCAGTACTTC. It yields the protein CASLGGGSDEQYF.

V gene TRBV6-5 combines with J gene TRBJ2-7; no firm D call. Per the germline V gene, CDR1 is MNHEY and CDR2 is SVGAGI. The V end was cut by 3 bases, the J end by 2 bases, with 8 bases between. The CDR3 is 13 residues long. CDR3 loop: CASSYQQTYEQYF. The CDR3 DNA reads TGTGCCAGCAGTTATCAACAGACCTACGAGCAGTACTTC.

The CDR3 here is CASSISGAGTEAFF. The CDR3 region has the DNA TGTGCCAGTAGTATTTCCGGGGCTGGGACTGAAGCTTTCTTT. This chain uses TRBV19 with TRBJ1-1, with D perhaps matching TRBD1 (5 bases). From germline, CDR1 is LNHDA and CDR2 SQIVND (reference sequence). With 3 bases removed from V and 5 bases from J, the gap between germline ends came to 13 bases. This CDR3 comprises 14 residues.

This chain links TRBV6-5 with TRBJ2-7; the D is unclear. Germline loops: CDR1 MNHEY, CDR2 SVGAGI. Trimming pared 5 bases from V and 1 base from J, leaving 12 bases between. This CDR3 is 14 amino acids long. This CDR3 reads CASSPLTTSYEQYF. In DNA, the CDR3 is TGTGCCAGCAGTCCCCTTACGACTTCCTACGAGCAGTACTTC.

The chain is built from TRBV27 and TRBJ2-2; no definite D call. This CDR3 is 13 amino acids long. The germline V and J ends were trimmed by 5 bases and 6 bases, with 10 bases remaining between them. Germline loops: CDR1 MNHEY, CDR2 SMNVEV (reference sequence). CDR3 residues: CASSVYGSGELFF. The CDR3 nucleotides read TGTGCCAGCAGTGTTTACGGTTCCGGGGAGCTGTTTTTT.

This chain connects TRBV4-1 to TRBJ2-1, with D tentatively TRBD2 (5 bases). The germline gives CDR1 MGHRA, CDR2 YSYEKL. Between the trimmed V and J ends, which lost 5 bases and 5 bases, there was a span of 10 bases. This CDR3 contains 13 residues. The CDR3 nucleotides read TGCGCCAGCAGCGAGGGCACCCACAATGAGCAGTTCTTC. Translated, it gives CASSEGTHNEQFF.

The chain has TRBV28 and TRBJ2-7; unclear D gene. The germline V gene encodes CDR1 MDHEN and CDR2 SYDVKM. This CDR3 region has 13 residues. V lost 4 bases to trimming and J lost 2 bases, with 9 bases between them. In DNA form, the CDR3 reads TGTGCCAGCAGTTCACCAGCAGCCTACGAGCAGTACTTC. Translating it yields CASSSPAAYEQYF. Full variable domain (outside the CDR3, taken from reference TRBV28 and TRBJ2-7): DVKVTQSSRYLVKRTGEKVFLECVQDMDHENMFWYRQDPGLGLRLIYFSYDVKMKEKGDIPEGYSVSREKKERFSLILESASTNQTSMYLCASSSPAAYEQYFGPGTRLTVT.

J is TRBJ2-7 and V is TRBV29-1; D remains ambiguous. CDR3 size: 11 residues. Germline-derived CDR1 and CDR2 are SQVTM and ANQGSEA. With 4 bases removed from V and 2 bases from J, the gap between germline ends came to 6 bases. Written as DNA, the CDR3 is TGCAGCGTTGGCATTCCCTACGAGCAGTACTTC. Residues: CSVGIPYEQYF.

The CDR3 nucleotides read TGTGCCAGCAGTGCGACAAGACAGGGACGGAACACTGAAGCTTTCTTT. Translating gives CASSATRQGRNTEAFF. The V call is TRBV25-1, the J call TRBJ1-1; 7 positions agree with TRBD1. Germline loops: CDR1 MGHDK, CDR2 SYGVNS. CDR3 length: 16 amino acids. The V gene end was trimmed by 4 bases and the J gene end by 1 base; junction bases not matched to a gene: 9.

The chain employs TRBV29-1 and TRBJ2-3, with D unclear. The length of the CDR3 is 15 residues. Germline V gene lookup returns CDR1 SQVTM and CDR2 ANQGSEA. V was pared by 3 bases and J by 8 bases, with 21 bases between. The CDR3 DNA sequence: TGCAGCGTTGAGCTTGGCCAGGCTTGGGCAGGTACGCAGTATTTT. This encodes CSVELGQAWAGTQYF.

This clone was detected only once. V usage is TRBV7-9 and J usage is TRBJ2-4; D tentatively fits TRBD1 or TRBD2 (7 bases each). CDR1 is SEHNR, CDR2 FQNEAQ, per germline (reference sequence). Trimming stripped 7 bases from V and 0 bases from J, with 22 bases between. This CDR3 is 18 amino acids long. CDR3 nucleotides: TGTGCCAGCAAGGGGACAGCGGGATCGAACGTAGCCAAAAACATTCAGTACTTC. Translation gives CASKGTAGSNVAKNIQYF.

This rearrangement joins TRBV7-8 to TRBJ2-7, with D possibly matching TRBD2 (7 bases). The CDR3 runs 15 residues. V was shortened by 4 bases and J by 3 bases, with 16 bases between the two germline ends. Per germline, CDR1 SGHVS and CDR2 FQNEAQ. Here the CDR3 reads CASSSPSGGNYEQYF. DNA for the CDR3: TGTGCCAGCAGCTCTCCTTCGGGGGGCAACTACGAGCAGTACTTC.

The gene calls are TRBV13 and TRBJ2-7; 13 positions agree with TRBD2. Germline lookup yields CDR1 PRHDT and CDR2 FYEKMQ (reference sequence). The CDR3 is 17 residues long. Trimming removed 4 bases from V and 6 bases from J; junction bases left unmatched: 12. CDR3 sequence reads: CASSSGGLAGDGGEQYF. CDR3 bases: TGTGCCAGCAGCTCCGGCGGACTAGCGGGAGACGGGGGCGAGCAGTACTTC. Full variable domain (rest looked up from reference TRBV13 and TRBJ2-7): AAGVIQSPRHLIKEKRETATLKCYPIPRHDTVYWYQQGPGQDPQFLISFYEKMQSDKGSIPDRFSAQQFSDYHSELNMSSLELGDSALYFCASSSGGLAGDGGEQYFGPGTRLTVT.

The chain links TRBV6-5 to TRBJ2-7; D is tentatively TRBD1 or TRBD2 (6 bases each). The CDR3 has 13 residues. CDR1 is MNHEY, CDR2 SVGAGI, per germline. The V gene lost 10 bases and the J gene lost 2 bases, with 15 bases spanning the gap. The CDR3 loop reads CATGVAATYEQYF. In DNA, the CDR3 is TGTGCCACAGGGGTAGCGGCAACCTACGAGCAGTACTTC.

The chain employs TRBV2 and TRBJ1-5, with D perhaps matching TRBD1 (5 bases). Germline loops: CDR1 SNHLY, CDR2 FYNNEI. The V and J ends lost 4 bases and 1 base respectively, with 20 bases between them. This CDR3 comprises 18 residues. DNA for the CDR3: TGTGCCAGCAGTGGGACCCGGGACGCGTCGGAAAGCAATCAGCCCCAGCATTTT. The encoded protein is CASSGTRDASESNQPQHF.

The chain combines TRBV7-9 with TRBJ2-4; the match to TRBD1 covers 7 bases. After removal of 4 bases from V and 8 bases from J, the junction contained 11 bases not matched to a gene. The CDR3 is 15 amino acids. Germline V CDR1 and CDR2: SEHNR, FQNEAQ (reference sequence). The CDR3 is CASSSYSPTGDIQYF. In nucleotides, the CDR3 is TGTGCCAGCAGCTCTTATAGCCCCACAGGGGACATTCAGTACTTC.

This rearrangement joins TRBV5-4 to TRBJ2-2, with D perhaps TRBD1 (8 bases). Germline lookup yields CDR1 SGHNT and CDR2 YYREEE (reference sequence). This CDR3 spans 14 amino acids. V was clipped by 1 base and J by 6 bases, with 10 bases between them. The CDR3 is CASSLTGGAGELFF. In nucleotides, the CDR3 is TGTGCCAGCAGCTTGACAGGGGGGGCCGGGGAGCTGTTTTTT.

The rearrangement joins TRBV27 to TRBJ2-1; 9 bases map to TRBD2. J gave up 8 bases and V 6 bases, and 8 bases lay outside the gene matches. The germline V gene encodes CDR1 MNHEY and CDR2 SMNVEV (reference sequence). The CDR3 loop spans 14 amino acids. The CDR3 region is CASRLAGPWDEQFF. The CDR3 DNA reads TGTGCCAGCAGACTAGCGGGCCCCTGGGATGAGCAGTTCTTC.

A few counts support this clone. The sample has other DNA sequences that encode this CDR3 too. The rearrangement joins TRBV6-5 to TRBJ2-7; 11 positions agree with TRBD2. The CDR3 extends over 13 amino acids. Germline values: CDR1 MNHEY, CDR2 SVGAGI. After removal of 2 bases from V and 6 bases from J, the junction contained 0 bases not matched to a gene. This chain's CDR3 is CASSYGTSGEQYF. The CDR3 nucleotides are TGTGCCAGCAGTTACGGGACTAGCGGCGAGCAGTACTTC.

The chain combines TRBV5-1 with TRBJ2-7; the match to TRBD2 covers 9 bases. J was trimmed by 0 bases and V by 5 bases; bases with no gene match: 9. This CDR3 region has 16 residues. The germline gives CDR1 SGHRS, CDR2 YFSETQ. The CDR3 DNA follows: TGCGCCAGCAGTCTAGGGACGGGACTAGCCTCCTACGAGCAGTACTTC. Amino acids: CASSLGTGLASYEQYF.